This T cell receptor (beta chain) was obtained from a study of siplizumab effects on memory and regulatory T cells. As for this clone: Antigen unknown.

Unstimulated naive, memory, effector memory and TEMRA subsets underwent sequencing in three donor pairs. Trimming removed 4 bases from V and 7 bases from J, with 15 bases in between. This CDR3 has 14 amino acids. Germline V CDR1 and CDR2: SGDLS, YYNGEE. Assays covered 95,000 to 100,000 TCR templates per sample. The assay was immunoSEQ multiplex PCR, and TCRdb's table has in-frame clones only and misses some. The sample has about 50,000 clones, roughly 87% seen once. Study-wide points: Major contributors to the alloresponse seemed to be naive T cells, which also appeared more diverse than memory cells.

The material sequenced was naive CD8+ T cells sorted from blood. The genes are TRBV9 and TRBJ2-1, with a weak D call TRBD1 (6 bases). This receptor was identified in a human donor in good health. CDR3 residues: CASSPGDHRNEQFF. DNA for the CDR3: TGTGCCAGCAGCCCAGGGGATCATCGAAATGAGCAGTTCTTC.